This TCR beta chain was sequenced in a study of vaccination and CD4 T cells after COVID-19. About the study: The interval from dose two to post-vaccine sampling had a median of about 72 days, and it ranged from 14 to 241.

Treatment reported: roughly ten-day PBMC culture with coronavirus spike peptide pools or control peptides (ViraFEST assay). It was with about 10 IU/ml IL-2 and 9 to 10 ug/ml peptide pools that 2.2 million or so PBMCs per well were cultured. Days 3 and 7 saw half the medium replaced with fresh IL-2 medium. Cultured CD4+ T cells had their DNA profiled by the Oncomine TCR Beta short-read assay. One entry per CDR3 protein results from TCRdb running MiXCR on the PCR reads. The sample shows fewer than 4,500 distinct CDR3 sequences, approximately 38% of them seen only once. CDR1 and CDR2 from the germline V gene are GTSNPN and SVGIG (reference sequence). CDR3 length: 13 amino acids. Trimming removed 5 bases at V and 0 bases at J, with 9 bases between. Regarding this clonotype: Its antigen remains unidentified.

The sample was CD4+ T cells from blood, cultured in vitro. This clonotype was sampled from a human donor who had recovered from COVID-19. J is TRBJ2-3 and V is TRBV30; the D gene could be TRBD1 or TRBD2 (5 bases each). CDR3 region: CAWGGLSTDTQYF. For the CDR3, the DNA is TGTGCCTGGGGGGGATTAAGCACAGATACGCAGTATTTT.